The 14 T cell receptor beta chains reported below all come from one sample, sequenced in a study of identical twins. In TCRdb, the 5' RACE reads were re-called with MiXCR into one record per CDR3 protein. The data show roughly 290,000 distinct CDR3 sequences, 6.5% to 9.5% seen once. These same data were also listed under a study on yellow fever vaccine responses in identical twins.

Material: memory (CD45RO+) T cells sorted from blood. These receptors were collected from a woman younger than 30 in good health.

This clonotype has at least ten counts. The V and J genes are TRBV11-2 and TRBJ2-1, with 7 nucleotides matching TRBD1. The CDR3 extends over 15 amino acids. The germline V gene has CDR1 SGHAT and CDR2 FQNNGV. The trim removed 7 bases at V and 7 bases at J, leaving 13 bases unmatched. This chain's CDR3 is CASNSDRVVTNEQFF. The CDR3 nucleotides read TGTGCCAGCAACTCCGACAGGGTAGTAACTAATGAGCAGTTCTTC.

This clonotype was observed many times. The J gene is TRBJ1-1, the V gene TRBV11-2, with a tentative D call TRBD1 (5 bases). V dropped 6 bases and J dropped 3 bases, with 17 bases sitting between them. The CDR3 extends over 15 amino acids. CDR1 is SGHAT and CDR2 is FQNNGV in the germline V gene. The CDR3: CASSFTSGYHTEAFF. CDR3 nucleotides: TGTGCCAGCAGTTTCACTTCAGGGTACCACACTGAAGCTTTCTTT.

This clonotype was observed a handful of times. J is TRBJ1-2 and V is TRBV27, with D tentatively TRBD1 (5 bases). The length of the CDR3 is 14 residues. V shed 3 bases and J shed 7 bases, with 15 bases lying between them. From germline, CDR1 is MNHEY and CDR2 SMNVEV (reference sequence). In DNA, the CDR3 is TGTGCCAGCAGTTTGAGAGGGGAAACGGCTGGCTACACCTTC. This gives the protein CASSLRGETAGYTF.

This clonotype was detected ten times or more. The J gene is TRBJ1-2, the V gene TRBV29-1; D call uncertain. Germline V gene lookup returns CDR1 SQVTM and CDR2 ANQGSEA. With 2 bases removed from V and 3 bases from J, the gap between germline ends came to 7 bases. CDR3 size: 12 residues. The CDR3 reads CSVEIGDYGYTF. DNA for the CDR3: TGCAGCGTTGAAATTGGGGACTATGGCTACACCTTC. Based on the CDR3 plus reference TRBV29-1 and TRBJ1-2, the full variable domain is SAVISQKPSRDICQRGTSLTIQCQVDSQVTMMFWYRQQPGQSLTLIATANQGSEATYESGFVIDKFPISRPNLTFSTLTVSNMSPEDSSIYLCSVEIGDYGYTFGSGTRLTVV.

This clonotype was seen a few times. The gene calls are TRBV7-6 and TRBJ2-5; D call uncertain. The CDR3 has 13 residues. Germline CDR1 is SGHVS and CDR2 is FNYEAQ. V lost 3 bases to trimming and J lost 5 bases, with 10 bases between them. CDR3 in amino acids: CASSLSYSETQYF. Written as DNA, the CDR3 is TGTGCCAGCAGCTTGTCCTACAGCGAGACCCAGTACTTC.

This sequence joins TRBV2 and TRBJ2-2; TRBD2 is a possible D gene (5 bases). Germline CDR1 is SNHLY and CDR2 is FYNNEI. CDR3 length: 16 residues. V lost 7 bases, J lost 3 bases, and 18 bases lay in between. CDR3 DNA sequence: TGTGCCAGCACAACCTTTGCGAGGAGGTACACCGGGGAGCTGTTTTTT. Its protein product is CASTTFARRYTGELFF.

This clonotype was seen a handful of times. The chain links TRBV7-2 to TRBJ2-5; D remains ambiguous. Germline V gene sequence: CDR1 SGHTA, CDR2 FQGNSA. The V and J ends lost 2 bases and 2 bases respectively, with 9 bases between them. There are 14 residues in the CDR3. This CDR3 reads CASSLTVRQETQYF. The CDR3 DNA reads TGTGCCAGCAGCTTAACAGTGAGGCAAGAGACCCAGTACTTC.

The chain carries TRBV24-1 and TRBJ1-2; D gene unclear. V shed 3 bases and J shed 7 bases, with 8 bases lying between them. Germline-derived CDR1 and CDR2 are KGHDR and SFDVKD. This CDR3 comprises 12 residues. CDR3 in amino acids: CATSDLAGGYTF. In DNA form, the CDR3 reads TGTGCCACCAGTGATCTGGCGGGTGGCTACACCTTC.

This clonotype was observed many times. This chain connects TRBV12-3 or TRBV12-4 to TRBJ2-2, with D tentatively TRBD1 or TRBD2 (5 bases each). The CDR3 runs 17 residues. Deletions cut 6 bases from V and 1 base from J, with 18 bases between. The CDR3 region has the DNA TGTGCCAGCAGCCTCTCCCTGGGACGGCGGAACACCGGGGAGCTGTTTTTT. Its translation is CASSLSLGRRNTGELFF.

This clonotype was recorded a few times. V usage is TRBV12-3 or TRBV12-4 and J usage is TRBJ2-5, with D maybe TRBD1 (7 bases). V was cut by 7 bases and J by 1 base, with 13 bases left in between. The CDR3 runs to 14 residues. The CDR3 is CASKSGGIQETQYF. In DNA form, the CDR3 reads TGTGCCAGCAAGTCAGGGGGGATCCAAGAGACCCAGTACTTC.

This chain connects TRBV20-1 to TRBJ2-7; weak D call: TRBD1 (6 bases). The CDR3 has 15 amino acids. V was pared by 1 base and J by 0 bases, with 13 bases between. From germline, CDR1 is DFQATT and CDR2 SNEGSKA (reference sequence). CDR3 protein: CSARGGRVGSYEQYF. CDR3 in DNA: TGCAGTGCTAGAGGGGGGCGGGTCGGCTCCTACGAGCAGTACTTC.

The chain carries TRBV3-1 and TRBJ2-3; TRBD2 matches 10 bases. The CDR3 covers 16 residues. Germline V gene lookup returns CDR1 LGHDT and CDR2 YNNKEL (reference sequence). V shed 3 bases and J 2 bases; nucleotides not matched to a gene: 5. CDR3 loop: CASSQGTSELTDTQYF. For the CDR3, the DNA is TGTGCCAGCAGCCAGGGGACTAGCGAACTCACAGATACGCAGTATTTT.

This CDR3 reads CASSLQRNIQYF. CDR3 sequence (DNA): TGTGCCAGCAGTTTACAAAGGAACATTCAGTACTTC. The chain carries TRBV12-3 or TRBV12-4 and TRBJ2-4; D gene uncertain. V was trimmed by 2 bases and J by 7 bases, leaving 6 bases between them. The CDR3 sequence is 12 residues long.

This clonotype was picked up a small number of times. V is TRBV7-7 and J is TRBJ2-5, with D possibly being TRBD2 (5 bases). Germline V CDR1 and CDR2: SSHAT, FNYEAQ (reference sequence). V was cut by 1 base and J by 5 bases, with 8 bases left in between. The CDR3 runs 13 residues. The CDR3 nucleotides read TGTGCCAGCAGCTTAGGGGAGCTTGAGACCCAGTACTTC. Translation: CASSLGELETQYF.